This entry is about one T cell receptor beta chain. Its specificity is not known. The germline CDR1 and CDR2 sequences are KGHSH and LQKENI. The ends lost 8 bases at V and 7 bases at J; junction bases unmatched: 14. The CDR3 length is 16 residues. The entry originates in a study of beta chain features in type 1 diabetes. Whole-study findings and limits: Shorter TCRB CDR3s, moderately but significantly so, were found in Type 1 diabetes patients in all four CD4+ subsets. Fewer insertions but more deletions were seen at VDJ junctions in type 1 diabetes patients.

Expressed TCRB transcripts were sequenced because the entire RNA isolate underwent reverse transcription. Some 4 million reads on average were seen across naive, central memory and regulatory T cell samples. Libraries were prepared by immunoSEQ multiplex PCR; TCRdb keeps only in-frame clonotypes and omits some of them. The sample records roughly 150,000 clones, around 63% being singletons. Sample: naive CD4+ T cells from blood. The V call is TRBV18, the J call TRBJ2-1, with TRBD1 matching over 10 bases. This clonotype originated in a man aged 25-40 years with type 1 diabetes. The CDR3 sequence: CASQGQGGILGNEQFF. CDR3 coding DNA: TGTGCCAGCCAAGGACAGGGGGGAATATTGGGAAATGAGCAGTTCTTC.